A single sample is the source of the 32 T cell receptor beta chains below, sequenced in a study of blood T cell repertoires in COVID-19. Sequencing used immunoSEQ multiplex PCR; TCRdb keeps in-frame clones, though not all of them. The sample holds 170,000 or so clones, about 86% seen once. Sequencing was carried out using peripheral blood. These receptors originate from a man aged 45-60 years with active or convalescent COVID-19.

V is TRBV2 and J is TRBJ2-7, with 9 bases fitting TRBD1. Germline CDR1 and CDR2: SNHLY and FYNNEI. The CDR3 consists of 14 residues. J lost 4 bases, V lost 8 bases, and 9 bases had no gene match. CDR3 in amino acids: CASGPGQGRYEQYF. CDR3 DNA sequence: TGTGCCAGCGGACCGGGACAGGGTAGATACGAGCAGTACTTC.

This chain connects TRBV29-1 to TRBJ2-2, with 10 nucleotides matching TRBD2. Germline V CDR1 and CDR2: SQVTM, ANQGSEA. With V trimmed by 6 bases and J by 6 bases, 1 base remained unmatched. The CDR3 sequence is 12 residues long. CDR3 sequence (DNA): TGCAGCGTAGCGGGGGGGCCCGGGGAGCTGTTTTTT. Translation gives CSVAGGPGELFF.

The V gene is TRBV2, the J gene TRBJ2-7; 7 positions match TRBD2. V gave up 6 bases and J gave up 2 bases; unmatched junction bases: 4. The CDR3 spans 13 residues. In germline, CDR1 is SNHLY, CDR2 FYNNEI. The CDR3 DNA is TGTGCCAGCAGGTTAGCGGGTACCTACGAGCAGTACTTC. It is translated as CASRLAGTYEQYF.

This chain connects TRBV5-8 to TRBJ2-7; TRBD1 aligns across 9 bases. J gave up 3 bases and V 1 base, and 5 bases lay outside the gene matches. From germline, CDR1 is SGHTS and CDR2 YDEGEE. This CDR3 contains 15 residues. CDR3 protein: CASSLLGTGHYEQYF. The CDR3 nucleotides are TGTGCCAGCAGCTTGTTGGGGACAGGGCACTACGAGCAGTACTTC.

The chain carries TRBV2 and TRBJ1-2; 9 nucleotides line up with TRBD1. The CDR3 runs 14 residues. V shed 4 bases and J 3 bases; nucleotides not matched to a gene: 3. CDR1 SNHLY and CDR2 FYNNEI come from the germline V gene. CDR3 DNA: TGTGCCAGCAGTGTTGACAGGGGGGACTATGGCTACACCTTC. It codes for CASSVDRGDYGYTF. Supplemented by reference TRBV2 and TRBJ1-2, the full variable domain reads EPEVTQTPSHQVTQMGQEVILRCVPISNHLYFYWYRQILGQKVEFLVSFYNNEISEKSEIFDDQFSVERPDGSNFTLKIRSTKLEDSAMYFCASSVDRGDYGYTFGSGTRLTVV.

V usage is TRBV4-3 and J usage is TRBJ2-5; 10 bases match TRBD2. Germline assignment: CDR1 LGHNA and CDR2 YSLEER. The CDR3 spans 15 residues. V trimming: 0 bases; J trimming: 7 bases; junction bases outside the gene matches: 5. The CDR3 loop reads CASSQDILAGMTQYF. Written as DNA, the CDR3 is TGCGCCAGCAGCCAAGATATACTAGCGGGGATGACCCAGTACTTC.

The V and J genes are TRBV4-2 and TRBJ1-1; 7 positions match TRBD1. The CDR3 covers 15 residues. V shed 5 bases, J shed 7 bases, and the junction held 13 bases outside the gene matches. CDR1 is LGHNA, CDR2 YNFKEQ, per germline. Here the CDR3 reads CASSFDNGQESEAFF. CDR3 coding DNA: TGTGCCAGCAGCTTTGACAATGGACAGGAAAGTGAAGCTTTCTTT.

This clone was counted a single time. V is TRBV6-2 or TRBV6-3 and J is TRBJ2-5; TRBD1 agrees at 10 bases. The trim removed 6 bases at V and 10 bases at J, leaving 11 bases unmatched. Germline lookup yields CDR1 MNHEY and CDR2 SVGEGT. This CDR3 has 14 residues. The CDR3 reads CASSDPGQGRVQYF. The CDR3, as DNA: TGTGCCAGCAGCGATCCGGGACAGGGGAGGGTCCAGTACTTC.

V gene TRBV19 combines with J gene TRBJ1-5; tentatively, D is TRBD1 (5 bases). The CDR3 consists of 16 residues. With 3 bases removed from V and 0 bases from J, the gap between germline ends came to 12 bases. Germline CDR1 and CDR2: LNHDA and SQIVND (reference sequence). The DNA for the CDR3 is TGTGCCAGTAGTATTGGGGCAGGGTATAGCAATCAGCCCCAGCATTTT. Residues: CASSIGAGYSNQPQHF.

The genes are TRBV9 and TRBJ1-2; no firm D call. Germline CDR1 reads SGDLS; CDR2 reads YYNGEE. This CDR3 is 16 amino acids long. The germline V and J ends were trimmed by 3 bases and 4 bases, with 19 bases remaining between them. CDR3 sequence (DNA): TGTGCCAGCAGCGCCGATCCAACCCCGAGAAGCTATGGCTACACCTTC. Its translation: CASSADPTPRSYGYTF.

The chain uses TRBV10-3 and TRBJ1-4; D unresolved. There are 12 residues in the CDR3. CDR1 ENHRY and CDR2 SYGVKD come from the germline V gene. Trimming took 10 bases from V and 5 from J, leaving 11 bases between them. CDR3 loop: CATAEVNEKLFF. The CDR3 DNA sequence: TGTGCCACCGCAGAAGTGAATGAAAAACTGTTTTTT.

The V and J genes are TRBV6-5 and TRBJ2-1; TRBD2 agrees at 7 bases. V lost 6 bases and J lost 4; bases outside the gene matches: 9. Per the germline V gene, CDR1 is MNHEY and CDR2 is SVGAGI. The CDR3 runs to 15 residues. This chain's CDR3 is CASSDGGSGYNEQFF. CDR3 DNA sequence: TGTGCCAGCAGCGACGGGGGGTCTGGGTACAATGAGCAGTTCTTC.

V gene TRBV19 combines with J gene TRBJ1-1; D not certain. Germline-derived CDR1 and CDR2 are LNHDA and SQIVND (reference sequence). The V gene lost 5 bases and the J gene lost 1 base, with 8 bases spanning the gap. The CDR3 loop spans 13 amino acids. CDR3: CASSLTANTEAFF. The CDR3 DNA is TGTGCCAGTAGTCTTACAGCGAACACTGAAGCTTTCTTT.

This sequence joins TRBV7-2 and TRBJ2-6; TRBD1 aligns across 9 bases. Germline V gene lookup returns CDR1 SGHTA and CDR2 FQGNSA. With V trimmed by 3 bases and J by 8 bases, 5 bases remained unmatched. CDR3 length equals 15 residues. In DNA, the CDR3 is TGTGCCAGCAGCTTGGCCGGGACAGGGCCCAACGTCCTGACTTTC. Its translation: CASSLAGTGPNVLTF.

This chain joins TRBV11-2 and TRBJ1-2, with TRBD1 identical over 10 bases. The CDR3 is made up of 16 amino acids. The junction had 9 bases not matched to a gene; V was cut back by 4 bases and J by 4 bases. Germline values: CDR1 SGHAT, CDR2 FQNNGV. The CDR3 DNA reads as TGTGCCAGCAGCTCTGTAGCGGGACAGGGGTTCTATGGCTACACCTTC. Protein sequence: CASSSVAGQGFYGYTF.

The V and J genes are TRBV29-1 and TRBJ2-3; D might be TRBD2 (5 bases). The CDR3 is made up of 13 amino acids. Germline V gene data show CDR1 as SQVTM and CDR2 as ANQGSEA. The V and J ends lost 5 bases and 3 bases respectively, with 12 bases between them. The CDR3 DNA is TGCAGCGTTTACGGGATCGGGACAGATACGCAGTATTTT. Encoded protein: CSVYGIGTDTQYF.

The chain has TRBV9 and TRBJ2-7; perhaps TRBD2 as D (6 bases). Per the germline V gene, CDR1 is SGDLS and CDR2 is YYNGEE. The V end was cut by 4 bases, the J end by 6 bases, with 8 bases between. This CDR3 is built from 11 residues. CDR3 sequence reads: CASSFGGEQYF. CDR3 coding DNA: TGTGCCAGCAGCTTCGGGGGCGAGCAGTACTTC. Based on the CDR3 plus reference TRBV9 and TRBJ2-7, the full variable domain is DSGVTQTPKHLITATGQRVTLRCSPRSGDLSVYWYQQSLDQGLQFLIQYYNGEERAKGNILERFSAQQFPDLHSELNLSSLELGDSALYFCASSFGGEQYFGPGTRLTVT.

This clone was seen only a few times. The rearrangement links TRBV4-3 to TRBJ2-1; maybe TRBD2 (5 bases). CDR1 is LGHNA and CDR2 is YSLEER in the germline V gene. The CDR3 length is 14 residues. Trimming cost V 3 bases and J 2 bases, with 8 bases left between them. As DNA, the CDR3 is TGCGCCAGCAGCCAGGACTCGGCCTACAATGAGCAGTTCTTC. This codes for CASSQDSAYNEQFF.

The rearrangement uses TRBV3-1 (or the pseudogene TRBV3-2) and TRBJ2-2; D is unclear. The CDR3 consists of 15 residues. The germline V gene encodes CDR1 LGHDT and CDR2 YNNKEL (reference sequence). V dropped 5 bases and J dropped 5 bases, with 15 bases sitting between them. CDR3 residues: CASSYPKGETGELFF. The CDR3 DNA is TGTGCCAGCAGCTACCCTAAAGGAGAAACCGGGGAGCTGTTTTTT.

V and J are TRBV25-1 and TRBJ2-3; D is perhaps TRBD2 (6 bases). Germline V lookup: CDR1 MGHDK, CDR2 SYGVNS. This CDR3 is built from 16 residues. Trimming left V 2 bases short and J 1 base short, with 13 bases between. The CDR3 region has the DNA TGTGCCAGCAGTGAACCCGCGGGAAAAGGCACAGATACGCAGTATTTT. It yields the protein CASSEPAGKGTDTQYF.

This clone was counted once. V is TRBV19 and J is TRBJ2-5; 8 positions match TRBD2. The CDR3 is 15 amino acids. V lost 1 base to trimming and J lost 0 bases; unmatched junction nucleotides: 1. The V gene's germline CDR1 is LNHDA and CDR2 SQIVND (reference sequence). CDR3 sequence: CASSIAGGYQETQYF. The CDR3 nucleotides are TGTGCCAGTAGTATAGCGGGGGGGTACCAAGAGACCCAGTACTTC.

The chain joins TRBV19 to TRBJ2-1; 13 bases match TRBD2. The CDR3 runs to 17 residues. Looked up from germline, CDR1 is LNHDA and CDR2 is SQIVND (reference sequence). With 2 bases clipped from V and 6 bases from J, the junction kept 7 bases outside the gene matches. CDR3 sequence reads: CASSIFTSGREPNEQFF. The CDR3 DNA reads as TGTGCCAGTAGTATATTCACTAGCGGGAGGGAACCCAATGAGCAGTTCTTC. Looking up the rest from reference TRBV19 and TRBJ2-1 gives the full variable domain: DGGITQSPKYLFRKEGQNVTLSCEQNLNHDAMYWYRQDPGQGLRLIYYSQIVNDFQKGDIAEGYSVSREKKESFPLTVTSAQKNPTAFYLCASSIFTSGREPNEQFFGPGTRLTVL.

The genes are TRBV9 and TRBJ1-1; TRBD1 might be the D (5 bases). V lost 4 bases to trimming and J lost 4 bases, with 14 bases between them. The CDR3 has 14 amino acids. Germline V lookup: CDR1 SGDLS, CDR2 YYNGEE. This CDR3 reads CASSRLGQSTEAFF. CDR3 bases: TGTGCCAGCAGCCGCCTCGGACAAAGCACTGAAGCTTTCTTT.

The chain employs TRBV6-1 and TRBJ2-1, with D possibly TRBD2 on 6 matching bases. Trimming took off 3 bases at V and 8 bases at J, with 11 bases between the two ends. Germline V gene data show CDR1 as MNHNS and CDR2 as SASEGT. The CDR3 totals 13 residues. The CDR3 bases are TGTGCCAGCAGTGAGATGGAGGGCGATGAGCAGTTCTTC. Protein product: CASSEMEGDEQFF.

This sequence joins TRBV5-4 and TRBJ2-5, with 9 bases that match TRBD2. V was pared by 5 bases and J by 1 base, with 9 bases of the junction left unmatched. The CDR3 loop spans 16 amino acids. The germline gives CDR1 SGHNT, CDR2 YYREEE (reference sequence). In DNA, the CDR3 is TGTGCCAGCAGTTCCCCAGGCGGGAGGGCCCAAGAGACCCAGTACTTC. Residues: CASSSPGGRAQETQYF.

The chain uses TRBV5-5 and TRBJ1-2; 9 bases agree with TRBD1. V shed 0 bases, J shed 7 bases, and the junction held 7 bases outside the gene matches. The CDR3 loop spans 15 amino acids. The germline V gene encodes CDR1 SGHKS and CDR2 YYEKEE (reference sequence). The CDR3 sequence: CASSLAQGAFSGYTF. Here the CDR3 DNA reads TGTGCCAGCAGCTTGGCACAGGGGGCTTTCTCTGGCTACACCTTC.

The chain employs TRBV9 and TRBJ2-1, with a weak D call TRBD2 (5 bases). V lost 3 bases and J lost 4, with 14 bases in between. There are 15 residues in the CDR3. CDR1 SGDLS and CDR2 YYNGEE come from the germline V gene. The CDR3 nucleotides read TGTGCCAGCAGCGCGAGGGATTCAGGTTACAATGAGCAGTTCTTC. Its translation: CASSARDSGYNEQFF.

This chain uses TRBV5-1 with TRBJ1-3; no firm D call. Germline CDR1 and CDR2: SGHRS and YFSETQ. V dropped 0 bases and J dropped 0 bases, with 7 bases sitting between them. The CDR3 runs 15 residues. The CDR3 DNA is TGCGCCAGCAGCTTGGGCGGAAACTCTGGAAACACCATATATTTT. Protein: CASSLGGNSGNTIYF.

This chain links TRBV7-2 with TRBJ2-2; a possible D gene is TRBD2 (6 bases). This CDR3 has 16 residues. Germline V gene sequence: CDR1 SGHTA, CDR2 FQGNSA. V lost 7 bases, J lost 2 bases, and 17 bases lay in between. The CDR3: CASTTYGGANTGELFF. The CDR3 bases are TGTGCCAGCACGACGTACGGGGGAGCAAACACCGGGGAGCTGTTTTTT.

The V and J genes are TRBV18 and TRBJ2-2; D may be TRBD2 (6 bases). Germline V gene data show CDR1 as KGHSH and CDR2 as LQKENI. The germline V and J ends were trimmed by 0 bases and 2 bases, with 7 bases remaining between them. CDR3 length equals 15 residues. DNA of the CDR3: TGTGCCAGCTCACCACCGGGACTTAACACCGGGGAGCTGTTTTTT. As protein: CASSPPGLNTGELFF.

This clone showed up just once. This rearrangement joins TRBV11-2 to TRBJ1-1; D not resolved. Germline-derived CDR1 and CDR2 are SGHAT and FQNNGV. The CDR3 is 14 residues long. Trimming took 1 base from V and 5 from J, leaving 11 bases between them. The CDR3 loop reads CASSLVLIETEAFF. CDR3 coding DNA: TGTGCCAGCAGCTTAGTCCTCATAGAGACTGAAGCTTTCTTT.

This chain joins TRBV7-9 and TRBJ2-3; D uncertain. V was shortened by 5 bases and J by 4 bases, with 16 bases between the two germline ends. The CDR3 contains 15 residues. Germline-derived CDR1 and CDR2 are SEHNR and FQNEAQ (reference sequence). The CDR3 sequence is CASSPKGSEADTQYF. In nucleotides, the CDR3 is TGTGCCAGCAGCCCGAAAGGATCAGAGGCAGATACGCAGTATTTT.